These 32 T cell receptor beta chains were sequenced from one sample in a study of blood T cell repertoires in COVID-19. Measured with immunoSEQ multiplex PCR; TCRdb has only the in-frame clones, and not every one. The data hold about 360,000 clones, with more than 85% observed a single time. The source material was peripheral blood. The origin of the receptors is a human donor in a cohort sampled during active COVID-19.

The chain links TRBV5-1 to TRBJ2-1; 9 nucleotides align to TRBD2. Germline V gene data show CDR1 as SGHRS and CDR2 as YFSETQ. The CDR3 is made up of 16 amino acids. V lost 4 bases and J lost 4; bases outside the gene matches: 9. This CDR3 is CASSLRISGGYNEQFF. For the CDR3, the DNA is TGCGCCAGCAGCCTCCGCATTAGCGGGGGATACAATGAGCAGTTCTTC.

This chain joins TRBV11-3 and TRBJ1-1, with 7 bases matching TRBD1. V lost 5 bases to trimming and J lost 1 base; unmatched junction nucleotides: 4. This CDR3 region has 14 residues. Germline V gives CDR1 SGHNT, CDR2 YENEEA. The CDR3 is CASSVGGRNTEAFF. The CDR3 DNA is TGTGCCAGCAGCGTAGGGGGCAGGAACACTGAAGCTTTCTTT.

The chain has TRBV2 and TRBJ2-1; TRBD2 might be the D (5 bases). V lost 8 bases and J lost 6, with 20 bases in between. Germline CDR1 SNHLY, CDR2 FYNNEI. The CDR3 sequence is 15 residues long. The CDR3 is CASGGRAPGRNEQFF. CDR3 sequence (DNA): TGTGCCAGCGGCGGGCGCGCGCCGGGCCGCAATGAGCAGTTCTTC.

CDR3 DNA sequence: TGTGCCACCAGCAGAGCCACAGGGGGCGCACGGCCCCAGCATTTT. This encodes CATSRATGGARPQHF. The chain joins TRBV15 to TRBJ1-5, with 9 nucleotides matching TRBD1. The CDR3 has 15 residues. V was pared by 1 base and J by 9 bases, with 7 bases of the junction left unmatched. Per the germline V gene, CDR1 is LNHNV and CDR2 is YYDKDF (reference sequence). Supplemented by reference TRBV15 and TRBJ1-5, the full variable domain reads DAMVIQNPRYQVTQFGKPVTLSCSQTLNHNVMYWYQQKSSQAPKLLFHYYDKDFNNEADTPDNFQSRRPNTSFCFLDIRSPGLGDTAMYLCATSRATGGARPQHFGDGTRLSIL.

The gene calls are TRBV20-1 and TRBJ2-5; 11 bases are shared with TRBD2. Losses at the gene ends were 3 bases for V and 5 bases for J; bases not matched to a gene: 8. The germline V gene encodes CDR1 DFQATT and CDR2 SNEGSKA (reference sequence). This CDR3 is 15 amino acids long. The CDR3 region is CSASRSGGAGETQYF. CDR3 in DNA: TGCAGTGCTAGTCGTAGCGGGGGGGCCGGGGAGACCCAGTACTTC.

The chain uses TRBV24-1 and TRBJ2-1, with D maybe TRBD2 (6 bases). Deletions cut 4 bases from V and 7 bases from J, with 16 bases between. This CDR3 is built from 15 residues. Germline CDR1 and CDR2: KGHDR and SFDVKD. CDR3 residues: CATSDPAGTSNEQFF. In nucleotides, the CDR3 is TGTGCCACCAGTGACCCTGCAGGGACTTCGAATGAGCAGTTCTTC.

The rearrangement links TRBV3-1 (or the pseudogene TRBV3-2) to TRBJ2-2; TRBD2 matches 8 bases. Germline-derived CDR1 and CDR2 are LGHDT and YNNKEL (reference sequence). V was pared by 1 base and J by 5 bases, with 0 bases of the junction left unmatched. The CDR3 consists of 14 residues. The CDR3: CASSQGGRTGELFF. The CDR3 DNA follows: TGTGCCAGCAGCCAAGGCGGGAGGACCGGGGAGCTGTTTTTT.

CDR3 loop: CASSYRLDSTYGYTF. In nucleotides, the CDR3 is TGTGCCAGCAGTTACCGGCTTGACAGTACATATGGCTACACCTTC. The chain uses TRBV6-5 and TRBJ1-2; tentatively, D is TRBD1 (5 bases). Germline CDR1 reads MNHEY; CDR2 reads SVGAGI. CDR3 length equals 15 residues. The V gene lost 2 bases and the J gene lost 5 bases, with 15 bases spanning the gap.

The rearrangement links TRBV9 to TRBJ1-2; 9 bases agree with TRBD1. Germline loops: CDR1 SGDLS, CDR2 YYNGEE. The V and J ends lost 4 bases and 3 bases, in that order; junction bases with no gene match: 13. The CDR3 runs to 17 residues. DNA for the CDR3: TGTGCCAGCAGCACCTCCGGGACAGGGCAAACTTACTATGGCTACACCTTC. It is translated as CASSTSGTGQTYYGYTF.

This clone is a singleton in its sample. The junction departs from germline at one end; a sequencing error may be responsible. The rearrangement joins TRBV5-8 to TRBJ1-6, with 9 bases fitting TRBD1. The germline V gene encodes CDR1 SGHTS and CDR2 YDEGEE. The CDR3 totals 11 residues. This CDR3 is CASSLAPGQGF. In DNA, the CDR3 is TGTGCCAGCAGCTTGGCACCGGGACAGGGCTTT.

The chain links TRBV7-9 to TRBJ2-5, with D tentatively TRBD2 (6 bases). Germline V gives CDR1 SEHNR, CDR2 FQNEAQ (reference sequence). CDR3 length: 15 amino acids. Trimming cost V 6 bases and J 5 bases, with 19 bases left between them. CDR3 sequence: CASSLRSGRSETQYF. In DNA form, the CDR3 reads TGTGCCAGCAGTCTAAGATCGGGGAGGAGTGAGACCCAGTACTTC. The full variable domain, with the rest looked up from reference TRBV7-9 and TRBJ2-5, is DTGVSQNPRHKITKRGQNVTFRCDPISEHNRLYWYRQTLGQGPEFLTYFQNEAQLEKSRLLSDRFSAERPKGSFSTLEIQRTEQGDSAMYLCASSLRSGRSETQYFGPGTRLLVL.

The CDR3 reads CATSRDYGENTEAFF. CDR3 coding DNA: TGTGCCACCAGCAGAGATTATGGAGAGAACACTGAAGCTTTCTTT. V is TRBV15 and J is TRBJ1-1; D is unclear. V lost 0 bases and J 1 base, leaving 9 bases between the germline ends. The CDR3 has 15 amino acids. Germline V gives CDR1 LNHNV, CDR2 YYDKDF (reference sequence).

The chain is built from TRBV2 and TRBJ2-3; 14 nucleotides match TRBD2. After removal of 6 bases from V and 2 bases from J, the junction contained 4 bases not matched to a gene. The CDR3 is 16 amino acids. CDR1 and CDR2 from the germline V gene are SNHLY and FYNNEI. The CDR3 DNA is TGTGCCAGCAGCGCGGGACTAGCGGGGGTCACAGATACGCAGTATTTT. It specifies CASSAGLAGVTDTQYF.

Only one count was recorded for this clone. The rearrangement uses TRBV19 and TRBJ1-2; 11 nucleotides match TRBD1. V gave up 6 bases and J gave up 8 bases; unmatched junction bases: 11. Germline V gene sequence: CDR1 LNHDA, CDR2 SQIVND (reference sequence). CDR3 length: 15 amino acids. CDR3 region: CASSGTGGVLGGYTF. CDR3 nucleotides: TGTGCCAGTAGCGGGACAGGGGGAGTTCTAGGCGGCTACACCTTC.

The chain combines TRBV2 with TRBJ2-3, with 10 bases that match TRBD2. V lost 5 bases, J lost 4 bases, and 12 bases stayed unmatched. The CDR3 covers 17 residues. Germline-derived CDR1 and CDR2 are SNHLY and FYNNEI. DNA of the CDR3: TGTGCCAGCAGTTCTAGCCAGGGACTAGCGCGCCCAGATACGCAGTATTTT. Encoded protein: CASSSSQGLARPDTQYF.

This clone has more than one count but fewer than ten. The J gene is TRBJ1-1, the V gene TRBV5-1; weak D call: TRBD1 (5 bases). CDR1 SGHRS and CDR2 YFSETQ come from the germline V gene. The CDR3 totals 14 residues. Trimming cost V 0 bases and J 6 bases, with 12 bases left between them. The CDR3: CASSLGAGSPEAFF. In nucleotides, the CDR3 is TGCGCCAGCAGCTTGGGTGCAGGGTCGCCTGAAGCTTTCTTT.

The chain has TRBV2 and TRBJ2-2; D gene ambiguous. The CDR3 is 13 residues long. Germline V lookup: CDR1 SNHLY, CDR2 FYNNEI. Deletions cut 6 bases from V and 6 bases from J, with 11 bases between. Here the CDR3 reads CASRDETSGELFF. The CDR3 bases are TGTGCCAGCAGAGACGAGACATCCGGGGAGCTGTTTTTT.

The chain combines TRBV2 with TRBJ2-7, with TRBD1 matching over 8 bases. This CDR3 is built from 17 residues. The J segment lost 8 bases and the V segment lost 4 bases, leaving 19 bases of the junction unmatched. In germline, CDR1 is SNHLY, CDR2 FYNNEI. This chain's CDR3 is CASSVSVGQGAFGKQYF. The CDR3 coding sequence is TGTGCCAGCAGTGTATCCGTGGGGCAGGGGGCGTTCGGGAAGCAGTACTTC. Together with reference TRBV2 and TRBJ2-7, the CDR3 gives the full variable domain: EPEVTQTPSHQVTQMGQEVILRCVPISNHLYFYWYRQILGQKVEFLVSFYNNEISEKSEIFDDQFSVERPDGSNFTLKIRSTKLEDSAMYFCASSVSVGQGAFGKQYFGPGTRLTVT.

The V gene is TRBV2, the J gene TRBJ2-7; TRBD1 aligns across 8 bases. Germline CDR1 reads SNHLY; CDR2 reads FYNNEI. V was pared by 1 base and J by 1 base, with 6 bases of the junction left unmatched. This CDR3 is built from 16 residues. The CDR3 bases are TGTGCCAGCAGTGAAGGGGACAGGAGATTTTCCTACGAGCAGTACTTC. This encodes CASSEGDRRFSYEQYF.

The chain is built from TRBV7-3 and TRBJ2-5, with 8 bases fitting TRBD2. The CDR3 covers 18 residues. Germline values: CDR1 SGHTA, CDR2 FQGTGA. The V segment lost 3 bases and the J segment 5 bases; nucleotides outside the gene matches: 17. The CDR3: CASSLMGRSGRGQETQYF. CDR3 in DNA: TGTGCCAGCAGCTTGATGGGGAGATCCGGGAGGGGTCAGGAGACCCAGTACTTC.

CDR3 sequence reads: CASSPLAGAGNEQFF. CDR3 coding DNA: TGTGCCAGCAGTCCACTAGCGGGGGCAGGCAATGAGCAGTTCTTC. This chain connects TRBV7-6 to TRBJ2-1, with TRBD2 matching over 11 bases. CDR3 length: 15 amino acids. Germline CDR1 and CDR2: SGHVS and FNYEAQ. The V gene end was trimmed by 6 bases and the J gene end by 6 bases; junction bases not matched to a gene: 7.

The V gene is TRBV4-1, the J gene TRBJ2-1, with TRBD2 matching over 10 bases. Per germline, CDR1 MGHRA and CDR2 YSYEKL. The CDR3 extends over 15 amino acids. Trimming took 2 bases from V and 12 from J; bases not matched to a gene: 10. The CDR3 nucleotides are TGCGCCAGCAGCCAAACTAGCGGGGTATTTTTCGGGCAGTTCTTC. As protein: CASSQTSGVFFGQFF.

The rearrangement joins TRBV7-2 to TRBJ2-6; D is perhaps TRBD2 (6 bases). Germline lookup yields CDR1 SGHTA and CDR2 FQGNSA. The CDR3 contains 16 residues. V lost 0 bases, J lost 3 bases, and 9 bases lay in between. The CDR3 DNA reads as TGTGCCAGCAGCTTAGCGGGAGGAAGTGGGGCCAACGTCCTGACTTTC. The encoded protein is CASSLAGGSGANVLTF.

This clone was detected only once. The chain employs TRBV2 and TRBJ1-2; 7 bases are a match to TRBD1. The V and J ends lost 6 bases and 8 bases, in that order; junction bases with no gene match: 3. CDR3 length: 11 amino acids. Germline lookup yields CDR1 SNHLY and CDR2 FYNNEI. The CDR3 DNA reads TGTGCCAGCAGAGAGACAGGGGGCTACACCTTC. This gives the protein CASRETGGYTF.

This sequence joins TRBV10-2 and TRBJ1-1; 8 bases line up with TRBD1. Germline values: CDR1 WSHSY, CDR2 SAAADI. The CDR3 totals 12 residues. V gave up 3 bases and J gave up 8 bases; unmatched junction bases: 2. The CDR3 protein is CASSENRGEAFF. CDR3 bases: TGCGCCAGCAGTGAAAACAGGGGGGAAGCTTTCTTT.

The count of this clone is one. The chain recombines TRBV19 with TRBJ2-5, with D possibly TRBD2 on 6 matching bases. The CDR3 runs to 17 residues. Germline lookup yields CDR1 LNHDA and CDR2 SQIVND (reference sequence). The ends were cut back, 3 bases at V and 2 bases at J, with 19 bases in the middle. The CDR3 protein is CASSMGGGRVWQETQYF. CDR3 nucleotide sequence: TGTGCCAGTAGTATGGGTGGAGGGCGTGTATGGCAAGAGACCCAGTACTTC.

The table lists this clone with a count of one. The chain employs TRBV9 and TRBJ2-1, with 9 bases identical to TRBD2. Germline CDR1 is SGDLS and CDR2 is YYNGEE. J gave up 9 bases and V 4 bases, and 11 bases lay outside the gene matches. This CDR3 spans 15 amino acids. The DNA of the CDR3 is TGTGCCAGCAGCCCGAGGCTAGCGGGAAGGGGTGAGCAGTTCTTC. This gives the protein CASSPRLAGRGEQFF.

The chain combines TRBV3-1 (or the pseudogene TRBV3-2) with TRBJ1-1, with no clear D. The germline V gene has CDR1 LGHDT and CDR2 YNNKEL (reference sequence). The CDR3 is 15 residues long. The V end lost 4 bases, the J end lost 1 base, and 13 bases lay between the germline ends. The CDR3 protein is CASSPTRTANTEAFF. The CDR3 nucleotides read TGTGCCAGCAGCCCTACCCGCACAGCGAACACTGAAGCTTTCTTT.

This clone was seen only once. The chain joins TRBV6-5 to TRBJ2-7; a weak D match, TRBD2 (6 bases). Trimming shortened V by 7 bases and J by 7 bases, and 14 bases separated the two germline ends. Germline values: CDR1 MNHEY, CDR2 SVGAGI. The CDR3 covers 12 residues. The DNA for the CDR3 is TGTGCCAGCAACGAAAATGGGGGGGAGCAGTACTTC. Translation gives CASNENGGEQYF.

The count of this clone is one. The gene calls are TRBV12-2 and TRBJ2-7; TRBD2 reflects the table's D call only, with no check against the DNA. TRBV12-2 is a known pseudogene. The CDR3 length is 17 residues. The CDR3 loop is CASRQSGLAGRNYEQYF. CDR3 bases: TGTGCAAGTCGACAGTCGGGACTAGCGGGGAGAAACTACGAGCAGTACTTC.

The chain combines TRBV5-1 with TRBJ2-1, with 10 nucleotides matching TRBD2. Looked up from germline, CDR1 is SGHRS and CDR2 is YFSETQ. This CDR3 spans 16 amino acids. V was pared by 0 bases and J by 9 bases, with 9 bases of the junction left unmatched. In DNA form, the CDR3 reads TGCGCCAGCAGCTTGGTAGCTAGCGGGAGTTTAGGTGAGCAGTTCTTC. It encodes CASSLVASGSLGEQFF.

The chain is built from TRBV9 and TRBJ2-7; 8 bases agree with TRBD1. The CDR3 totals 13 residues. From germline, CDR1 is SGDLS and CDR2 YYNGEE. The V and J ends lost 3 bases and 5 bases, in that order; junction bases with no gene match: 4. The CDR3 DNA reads TGTGCCAGCAGCGCCTCAGGGGGCAACGAGCAGTACTTC. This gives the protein CASSASGGNEQYF.